This T cell receptor (beta chain) appears in the sequencing data of a study of blood T cell repertoires in COVID-19. The CDR3 runs to 16 residues. V lost 0 bases and J 5 bases, leaving 16 bases between the germline ends. Germline CDR1 reads SGHTA; CDR2 reads FQGNSA. Only in-frame clones appear in the TCRdb table, and some are missing; sequencing was by immunoSEQ multiplex PCR. The repertoire includes about 160,000 clones, about 80% of them detected once, and approximately 22% sits in the top ten. Sequencing used peripheral blood. The chain combines TRBV7-2 with TRBJ2-5; perhaps TRBD2 as D (6 bases). The receptor comes from a woman older than 75 with acute or convalescent COVID-19. The DNA of the CDR3 is TGTGCCAGCAGCTTAGCGCGACCGGGAGTGGCGGAGACCCAGTACTTC. Translation: CASSLARPGVAETQYF. The whole variable domain, remainder taken from reference TRBV7-2 and TRBJ2-5, is GAGVSQSPSNKVTEKGKDVELRCDPISGHTALYWYRQSLGQGLEFLIYFQGNSAPDKSGLPSDRFSAERTGGSVSTLTIQRTQQEDSAVYLCASSLARPGVAETQYFGPGTRLLVL.